This TCR beta chain was obtained from a study of blood T cell repertoires in COVID-19 (dated by TCRdb to between 2020 and 2021). In the study overall: Samples covering the acute and convalescent phases of COVID-19 were provided by collaborators in the United States, Italy and Spain. The prospective study material was composed of cDNA or gDNA derived from T cells, B-cell-depleted T cells, or PBMCs. Deeply sampled blood TCRbeta repertoires from subjects exposed to, actively infected with, or recovered from COVID-19 were included in the dataset. A freely available public database, intended as a resource for researchers studying the immune response to SARS-CoV-2, is where the repertoires were released. The samples were drawn from the first 160 participants of the ongoing ImmuneRACE study and from some 1,300 subjects provided by 6 global collaborators. Sample metadata almost always included a de-identified subject ID, COVID-19 status, age in years and sex. Where available, HLA class I and class II types were obtained from metadata supplied by the sample provider rather than from assay-based typing.

Another Seattle source contributed samples from volunteer blood donors who had recovered from COVID-19. The collaborating institutions used their own protocols to collect whole blood in K2EDTA tubes. For TCRbeta analysis, collaborators shipped samples as frozen whole blood, isolated PBMCs, or DNA extracted from either of those sample types. What the research found in general, with its limitations: How much clinical and demographic metadata was included differed by source and by participant, and the metadata was provided uncurated.

As regards this clone: The clone's antigen remains unknown. Base quality data are lacking; no much larger clone is found one base away.

TCRbeta CDR3 regions were amplified from genomic DNA using the immunoSEQ Assay, a bias-controlled multiplex PCR. The published analysis was carried out like this. The number of nucleated cells in each sample was estimated from the amplification of reference gene primers within the assay. To quantify the absolute abundance of each unique TCRbeta CDR3 rearrangement, sequence reads were collapsed and filtered. For each sample, productive Simpson clonality was calculated as the square root of Simpson's diversity index over productive rearrangements. Here the immuneACCESS table is served through TCRdb, limited to in-frame sequences with V and J called. Missing clones are a known gap in these copies; in checked studies unresolved V genes cover under half, and the rest lacks a known reason. The V and J calls and clone size come from that table; D and trimming were worked out from the DNA. The sample has about 140,000 clones on record, approximately 87% of them singletons. The top ten hold roughly 35% of the sample.

Sequences SGHVS (CDR1) and FQNEAQ (CDR2) are obtained from the germline V gene. V is shortened by 3 bases, J by 0 bases, and the region joining them spans 6 bases. The CDR3 contains 14 residues, cysteine and phenylalanine counted. Only the CDR3 DNA stays, 42 bases, in frame from base 1. The chain links TRBV7-8 with TRBJ1-5; the D region possibly corresponds to TRBD1 (5 bases align). This sequence was found in a man in his forties or fifties who had recovered from COVID-19. Sequenced: peripheral blood. At the DNA level, the sequence is TGTGCCAGCAGCTTGACAGATAGCAATCAGCCCCAGCATTTT. The resulting protein is CASSLTDSNQPQHF.